The next 5 T cell receptor beta chains were all read from a single sample in a study of blood T cell repertoires in COVID-19. Assay used: immunoSEQ multiplex PCR; TCRdb lists only in-frame clones, some missing. The data contain fewer than 20,000 clones, over 80% of them singletons. The specimen sequenced was peripheral blood. These receptors all stem from a human donor in a cohort sampled during active COVID-19. The donor label of this sample is uncertain.

This clone was seen a few times. The chain uses TRBV6-6 and TRBJ1-1, with 11 bases matching TRBD1. The V and J ends lost 2 bases and 4 bases, in that order; junction bases with no gene match: 6. CDR3 length equals 16 residues. Germline CDR1 and CDR2: MNHNY and SVGAGI (reference sequence). The CDR3 reads CASSYPGTGGVTEAFF. The CDR3 region has the DNA TGTGCCAGCAGTTACCCCGGGACAGGGGGGGTCACTGAAGCTTTCTTT.

The V gene is TRBV6-2 or TRBV6-3, the J gene TRBJ2-7; 12 nucleotides agree with TRBD2. Germline lookup yields CDR1 MNHEY and CDR2 SVGEGT. After removal of 2 bases from V and 4 bases from J, the junction contained 3 bases not matched to a gene. This CDR3 has 15 amino acids. The CDR3 sequence is CASSYPLAGGYEQYF. The CDR3 DNA reads as TGTGCCAGCAGTTACCCCCTAGCGGGAGGGTACGAGCAGTACTTC.

The genes are TRBV29-1 and TRBJ1-1, with D possibly TRBD1 on 5 matching bases. The CDR3 consists of 13 residues. The V gene's germline CDR1 is SQVTM and CDR2 ANQGSEA. V gave up 6 bases and J gave up 4 bases, with 15 bases separating them. CDR3 nucleotide sequence: TGCAGCGTCGGTAGGGGATCGGGCACTGAAGCTTTCTTT. It encodes CSVGRGSGTEAFF.

The chain carries TRBV3-1 (or the pseudogene TRBV3-2) and TRBJ2-1, with 11 bases matching TRBD2. Losses at the gene ends were 4 bases for V and 15 bases for J; bases not matched to a gene: 5. The CDR3 has 12 amino acids. Germline V gene sequence: CDR1 LGHDT, CDR2 YNNKEL (reference sequence). CDR3 amino acids: CASSPLAGGAFF. CDR3 coding DNA: TGTGCCAGCAGCCCCTTAGCGGGAGGGGCGTTCTTC.

V usage is TRBV14 and J usage is TRBJ2-7, with 7 bases matching TRBD1. This CDR3 is built from 14 residues. With V trimmed by 4 bases and J by 1 base, 4 bases remained unmatched. CDR1 is SGHDN, CDR2 FVKESK, per germline. The CDR3 DNA sequence: TGTGCCAGCAGCCTTAGACAGGGTTCCTACGAGCAGTACTTC. It translates to CASSLRQGSYEQYF.